This TCR beta chain came from a study of blood T cell repertoires in COVID-19. Study-wide context: Sample material is recorded as cDNA or gDNA derived from T cells, B-cell-depleted T cells, or PBMCs.

This clone was seen just once. The CDR3 runs 14 residues. Germline V CDR1 and CDR2: SNHLY, FYNNEI. The V gene end was trimmed by 8 bases and the J gene end by 1 base; junction bases not matched to a gene: 4. As originally analysed: Quantification of nucleated cells was approximated via reference gene primer amplification. Measured with immunoSEQ multiplex PCR; TCRdb has only the in-frame clones, and not every one. From that table come the V and J calls and clone size; the DNA was used to work out D and trimming. The sample contains about 99,000 clones, 88% of which appear only once. The TCR originated in a man in his forties or fifties with COVID-19, enrolled during active disease. The sample was peripheral blood. The V call is TRBV2, the J call TRBJ2-3; 9 nucleotides line up with TRBD1. CDR3 nucleotides: TGTGCCAGCGGTTGGGACAGGGGCACAGATACGCAGTATTTT. As protein: CASGWDRGTDTQYF.